The 21 T cell receptor beta chains below were found in one sample sequenced in a study of T-cell reconstitution after alpha-beta-depleted transplantation in children. Molecular barcoding with unique molecular identifiers was used for the TCRbeta library. MiXCR, run by TCRdb on the PCR reads, gives a single entry per CDR3 protein. Of about 420,000 distinct CDR3 sequences in the sample, 9.5% to 13% are singletons; the top ten hold 5% to 6.5%. The sequences come from PBMCs from the stem cell graft donor, collected from the stem cell graft. Receptor source: a human donor who donated a stem cell graft to a child with acute myeloid leukemia.

V gene TRBV5-1 combines with J gene TRBJ2-7; 9 nucleotides line up with TRBD2. The germline CDR1 and CDR2 sequences are SGHRS and YFSETQ. CDR3 length: 14 amino acids. After removal of 3 bases from V and 3 bases from J, the junction contained 4 bases not matched to a gene. The CDR3 DNA reads TGCGCCAGCAGCTGGGGTAGCGGGAGCTACGAGCAGTACTTC. This codes for CASSWGSGSYEQYF. Looking up the rest from reference TRBV5-1 and TRBJ2-7 gives the full variable domain: KAGVTQTPRYLIKTRGQQVTLSCSPISGHRSVSWYQQTPGQGLQFLFEYFSETQRNKGNFPGRFSGRQFSNSRSEMNVSTLELGDSALYLCASSWGSGSYEQYFGPGTRLTVT.

This clonotype showed up just a few times. The gene calls are TRBV12-3 or TRBV12-4 and TRBJ1-6; no clear D gene. V was trimmed by 5 bases and J by 10 bases, leaving 15 bases between them. This CDR3 is built from 14 residues. Written as DNA, the CDR3 is TGTGCCAGCAGTCAATACAATCCGGACTCACCCCTCCACTTT. Translating it yields CASSQYNPDSPLHF.

This clonotype was observed a few times. V gene TRBV20-1 combines with J gene TRBJ2-2, with D tentatively TRBD2 (5 bases). The V end was cut by 2 bases, the J end by 4 bases, with 17 bases between. The CDR3 has 16 residues. The germline V gene has CDR1 DFQATT and CDR2 SNEGSKA (reference sequence). The CDR3 bases are TGCAGTGCTAGACCCCCAAGAGGTAGCGTCACCGGGGAGCTGTTTTTT. Protein sequence: CSARPPRGSVTGELFF.

The chain employs TRBV9 and TRBJ2-6; D is possibly TRBD1 (6 bases). The CDR3 spans 15 residues. The V end was cut by 3 bases, the J end by 3 bases, with 10 bases between. Per the germline V gene, CDR1 is SGDLS and CDR2 is YYNGEE. The CDR3, as DNA: TGTGCCAGCAGCGGCAGGGGCGGTGGGGCCAACGTCCTGACTTTC. Its translation: CASSGRGGGANVLTF.

There are many counts of this clonotype. This rearrangement joins TRBV12-3 or TRBV12-4 to TRBJ2-1; possible D gene TRBD2, 6 bases. CDR3 length: 13 amino acids. The ends were cut back, 6 bases at V and 7 bases at J, with 13 bases in the middle. The CDR3 nucleotides are TGTGCCAGCAGCCCCGCGGGGTGGAATGAGCAGTTCTTC. As protein: CASSPAGWNEQFF.

This clonotype was detected only a few times. This chain links TRBV27 with TRBJ2-7; TRBD2 agrees at 8 bases. From germline, CDR1 is MNHEY and CDR2 SMNVEV (reference sequence). V trimming: 7 bases; J trimming: 7 bases; junction bases outside the gene matches: 6. The CDR3 loop spans 12 amino acids. The CDR3 loop is CASTGGRGEQYF. The CDR3 DNA follows: TGTGCCAGCACGGGGGGGCGAGGTGAGCAGTACTTC.

J is TRBJ1-1 and V is TRBV27, with D perhaps matching TRBD1 (6 bases). CDR3 length equals 14 residues. Germline CDR1 and CDR2: MNHEY and SMNVEV (reference sequence). V was pared by 5 bases and J by 6 bases, with 16 bases between. CDR3 nucleotide sequence: TGTGCCAGCAGTAGCTCCGACAGGCCACCTGAAGCTTTCTTT. It translates to CASSSSDRPPEAFF.

This chain joins TRBV11-3 and TRBJ2-3, with 7 positions matching TRBD1. Germline V lookup: CDR1 SGHNT, CDR2 YENEEA. The CDR3 covers 15 residues. V gave up 4 bases and J gave up 3 bases; unmatched junction bases: 7. In DNA form, the CDR3 reads TGTGCCAGCAGCTCCACAGGGGTCATAACAGATACGCAGTATTTT. It translates to CASSSTGVITDTQYF.

This clonotype turned up a few times. This chain links TRBV6-1 with TRBJ1-2; D gene ambiguous. The V end was cut by 6 bases, the J end by 2 bases, with 10 bases between. The CDR3 runs to 13 residues. Germline loops: CDR1 MNHNS, CDR2 SASEGT. The CDR3 sequence: CASSQGPNYGYTF. The CDR3 region has the DNA TGTGCCAGCAGCCAAGGACCGAACTATGGCTACACCTTC.

This clonotype turned up a few times. This sequence joins TRBV15 and TRBJ2-5; possibly TRBD1 for D (6 bases). Between the trimmed V and J ends, which lost 1 base and 2 bases, there was a span of 14 bases. The CDR3 is 16 amino acids. The germline CDR1 and CDR2 sequences are LNHNV and YYDKDF (reference sequence). The CDR3 region is CATSRGGRGGQETQYF. The CDR3 DNA reads TGTGCCACCAGCAGAGGTGGCAGGGGTGGTCAAGAGACCCAGTACTTC. The full variable domain, rest sourced from reference TRBV15 and TRBJ2-5, is DAMVIQNPRYQVTQFGKPVTLSCSQTLNHNVMYWYQQKSSQAPKLLFHYYDKDFNNEADTPDNFQSRRPNTSFCFLDIRSPGLGDTAMYLCATSRGGRGGQETQYFGPGTRLLVL.

This clonotype was observed a handful of times. The rearrangement uses TRBV13 and TRBJ1-5, with a tentative D call TRBD1 (5 bases). Germline CDR1 reads PRHDT; CDR2 reads FYEKMQ (reference sequence). V lost 2 bases, J lost 6 bases, and 11 bases lay in between. The CDR3 runs 14 residues. The CDR3 bases are TGTGCCAGCAGCTTATTTGGGGCGGGTCAGCCCCAGCATTTT. Protein sequence: CASSLFGAGQPQHF.

At least ten counts were recorded for this clonotype. The chain links TRBV6-1 to TRBJ2-3; TRBD2 agrees at 8 bases. V was clipped by 10 bases and J by 4 bases; unmatched bases: 13. Germline CDR1 reads MNHNS; CDR2 reads SASEGT. This CDR3 comprises 15 residues. CDR3 residues: CANLDSGTGPDTQYF. CDR3 sequence (DNA): TGTGCCAACCTTGATAGCGGGACGGGCCCAGATACGCAGTATTTT.

This clonotype was counted a few times. This chain connects TRBV29-1 to TRBJ2-3; a weak D match, TRBD2 (5 bases). CDR3 length: 14 amino acids. Germline lookup yields CDR1 SQVTM and CDR2 ANQGSEA. V was shortened by 4 bases and J by 2 bases, with 13 bases between the two germline ends. For the CDR3, the DNA is TGCAGCGTTGCGACCGCGGGCCTCACAGATACGCAGTATTTT. Its translation is CSVATAGLTDTQYF.

V and J are TRBV20-1 and TRBJ2-1, with TRBD2 matching over 10 bases. With 3 bases clipped from V and 8 bases from J, the junction kept 7 bases outside the gene matches. The CDR3 has 14 residues. Germline CDR1 and CDR2: DFQATT and SNEGSKA (reference sequence). The CDR3 region is CSASRLAGRDEQFF. CDR3 DNA sequence: TGCAGTGCTAGCAGACTAGCGGGCCGTGATGAGCAGTTCTTC.

The chain recombines TRBV12-3 or TRBV12-4 with TRBJ1-1; TRBD1 agrees at 8 bases. The CDR3 contains 13 residues. The junction had 5 bases not matched to a gene; V was cut back by 6 bases and J by 5 bases. CDR3 in DNA: TGTGCCAGCAGCTGGACAGGGAGAACTGAAGCTTTCTTT. This sequence encodes CASSWTGRTEAFF.

This clonotype was counted ten times or more. This sequence joins TRBV29-1 and TRBJ1-3, with 7 bases lining up with TRBD1. The CDR3 totals 13 residues. J was trimmed by 3 bases and V by 7 bases; bases with no gene match: 6. CDR1 and CDR2 (germline): SQVTM, ANQGSEA. This CDR3 is CSATGVIGNTIYF. CDR3 nucleotide sequence: TGCAGCGCAACAGGGGTTATTGGAAACACCATATATTTT.

A few counts support this clonotype. This sequence joins TRBV12-3 or TRBV12-4 and TRBJ2-4; TRBD1 aligns across 7 bases. With 6 bases clipped from V and 2 bases from J, the junction kept 10 bases outside the gene matches. This CDR3 is built from 16 residues. In DNA form, the CDR3 reads TGTGCCAGCAGCCCCCGGGACAGAAGGACCAAAAACATTCAGTACTTC. This encodes CASSPRDRRTKNIQYF.

V gene TRBV12-2 combines with J gene TRBJ1-1. TRBV12-2 is a pseudogene. The CDR3 runs 12 residues. CDR3: CASRLTTAQLFF. The DNA of the CDR3 is TGTGCAAGTCGCTTAACGACAGCCCAATTGTTCTTT.

There are a few counts of this clonotype. The V and J genes are TRBV2 and TRBJ1-2; TRBD1 aligns across 8 bases. V lost 6 bases, J lost 3 bases, and 6 bases stayed unmatched. This CDR3 is 14 amino acids long. Germline loops: CDR1 SNHLY, CDR2 FYNNEI. CDR3 sequence (DNA): TGTGCCAGCAGGGAAACAGGGGGAGACTATGGCTACACCTTC. Translating gives CASRETGGDYGYTF.

This rearrangement joins TRBV15 to TRBJ2-7, with D unresolved. Germline-derived CDR1 and CDR2 are LNHNV and YYDKDF (reference sequence). Deletions cut 0 bases from V and 4 bases from J, with 7 bases between. The CDR3 spans 13 residues. CDR3 protein: CATSRDLFYEQYV. The CDR3 nucleotides read TGTGCCACCAGCAGAGATCTCTTTTACGAGCAGTACGTC.

This clonotype turned up a few times. V and J are TRBV7-6 and TRBJ2-7; 7 nucleotides match TRBD1. CDR1 is SGHVS, CDR2 FNYEAQ, per germline. With V trimmed by 2 bases and J by 4 bases, 8 bases remained unmatched. The CDR3 loop spans 15 amino acids. The CDR3 sequence: CASSLRGQPSYEQYF. The CDR3 DNA reads as TGTGCCAGCAGCTTACGGGGACAGCCCTCGTACGAGCAGTACTTC.